This TCR beta chain is from a study of metastatic and nonmetastatic thyroid tumors. Study-wide background: Patients with malignant and benign thyroid disease provided blood and tumor or nodule tissue, whose repertoires were compared. The study's findings and limits: In blood and tumor, TCR beta diversity was reportedly significantly higher in malignant thyroid tumors than in benign nodules.

There were no patients who had received any treatment before thyroid surgery. Original methodology: Clinicopathological groups supplied CDR3 differences that were used to build a distant-metastasis classifier for papillary thyroid cancer. With MiXCR, TCRdb reprocessed the PCR reads. Clone size and V and J calls follow TCRdb, not the original study. The data hold 25,000 to 35,000 clones, with almost 30% observed a single time. V shed 1 base and J shed 4 bases, with 10 bases lying between them. The CDR3 has 14 residues. The germline V gene has CDR1 SGHAT and CDR2 FQNNGV. In the case of this clone: Its antigen is not identified.

The sample was blood. The receptor was derived from a female donor with papillary thyroid cancer or a benign thyroid nodule (not recorded which). Some clones in this sample may be carry-over from other donors' samples. This chain connects TRBV11-2 to TRBJ1-2, with no clear D. CDR3 sequence: CASSLALDRYGYTF. The CDR3 DNA reads as TGTGCCAGCAGCTTAGCTTTGGACCGCTATGGCTACACCTTC.